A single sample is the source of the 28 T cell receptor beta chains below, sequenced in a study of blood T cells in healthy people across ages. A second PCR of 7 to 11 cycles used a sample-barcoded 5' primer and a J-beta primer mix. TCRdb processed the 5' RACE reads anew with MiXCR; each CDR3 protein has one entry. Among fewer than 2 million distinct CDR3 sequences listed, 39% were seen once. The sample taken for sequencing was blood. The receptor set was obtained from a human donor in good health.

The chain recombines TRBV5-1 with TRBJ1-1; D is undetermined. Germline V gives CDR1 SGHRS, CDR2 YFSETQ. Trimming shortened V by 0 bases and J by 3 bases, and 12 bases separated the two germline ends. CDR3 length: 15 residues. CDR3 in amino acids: CASSLGRAAHTEAFF. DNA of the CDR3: TGCGCCAGCAGCTTGGGACGGGCGGCGCACACTGAAGCTTTCTTT.

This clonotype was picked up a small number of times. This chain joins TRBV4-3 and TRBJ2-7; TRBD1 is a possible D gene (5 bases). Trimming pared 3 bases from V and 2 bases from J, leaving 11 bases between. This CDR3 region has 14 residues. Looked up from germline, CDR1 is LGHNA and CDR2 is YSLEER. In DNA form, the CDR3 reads TGCGCCAGCAGCCAGGCGGCAGGGACCTACGAGCAGTACTTC. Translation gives CASSQAAGTYEQYF.

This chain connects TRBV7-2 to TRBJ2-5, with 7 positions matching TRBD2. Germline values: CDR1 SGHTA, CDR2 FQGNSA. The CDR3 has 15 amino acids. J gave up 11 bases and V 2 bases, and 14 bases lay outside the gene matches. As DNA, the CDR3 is TGTGCCAGCAGCTTAATGAGCGGGAACTACAATGAGCAGTACTTC. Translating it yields CASSLMSGNYNEQYF.

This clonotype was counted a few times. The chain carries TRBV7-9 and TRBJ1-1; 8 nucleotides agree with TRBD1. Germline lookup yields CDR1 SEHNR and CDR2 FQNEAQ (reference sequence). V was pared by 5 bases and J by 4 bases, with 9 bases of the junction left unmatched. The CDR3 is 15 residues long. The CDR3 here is CASSVTTTGGTEAFF. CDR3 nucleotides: TGTGCCAGCAGCGTCACGACAACAGGGGGCACTGAAGCTTTCTTT.

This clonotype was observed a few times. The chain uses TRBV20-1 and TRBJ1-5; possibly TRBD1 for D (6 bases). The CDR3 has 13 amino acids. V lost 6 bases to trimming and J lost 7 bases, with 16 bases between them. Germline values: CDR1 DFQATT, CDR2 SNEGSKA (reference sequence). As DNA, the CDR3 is TGCAGTGCCCGGCAACAGGGAGGGCAGCCCCAGCATTTT. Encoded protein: CSARQQGGQPQHF.

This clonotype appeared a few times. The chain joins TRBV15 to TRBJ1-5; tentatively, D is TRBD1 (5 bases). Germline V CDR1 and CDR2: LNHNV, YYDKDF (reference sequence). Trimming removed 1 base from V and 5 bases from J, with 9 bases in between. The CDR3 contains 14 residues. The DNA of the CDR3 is TGTGCCACCAGCAGAGCCCCGGGGCATCAGCCCCAGCATTTT. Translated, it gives CATSRAPGHQPQHF.

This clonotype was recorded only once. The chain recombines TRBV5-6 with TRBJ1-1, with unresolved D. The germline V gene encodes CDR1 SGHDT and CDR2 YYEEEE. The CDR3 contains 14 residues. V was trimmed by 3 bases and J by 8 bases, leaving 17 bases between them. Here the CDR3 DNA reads TGTGCCAGCAGCTCGGACGGCCTCGAATTCGAAGCTTTCTTT. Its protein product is CASSSDGLEFEAFF.

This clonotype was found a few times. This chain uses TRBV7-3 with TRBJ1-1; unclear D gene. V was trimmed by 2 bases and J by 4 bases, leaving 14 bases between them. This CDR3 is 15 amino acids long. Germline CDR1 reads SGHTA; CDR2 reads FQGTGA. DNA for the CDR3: TGTGCCAGCAGCTTAGGGCCCTCGGTCGGCACTGAAGCTTTCTTT. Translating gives CASSLGPSVGTEAFF.

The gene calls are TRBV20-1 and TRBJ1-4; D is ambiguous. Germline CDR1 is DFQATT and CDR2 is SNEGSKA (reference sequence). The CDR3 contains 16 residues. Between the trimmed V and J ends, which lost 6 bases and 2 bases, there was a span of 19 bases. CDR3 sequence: CSARRGPLATNEKLFF. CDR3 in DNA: TGCAGTGCCAGACGTGGGCCGTTAGCGACTAATGAAAAACTGTTTTTT.

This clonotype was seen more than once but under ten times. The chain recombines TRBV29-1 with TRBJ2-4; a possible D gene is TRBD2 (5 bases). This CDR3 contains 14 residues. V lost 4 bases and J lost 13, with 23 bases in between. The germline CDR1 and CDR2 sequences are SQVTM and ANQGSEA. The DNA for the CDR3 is TGCAGCGTTGTAGCGCCGAATACCTACAATGAGCAGTACTTC. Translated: CSVVAPNTYNEQYF.

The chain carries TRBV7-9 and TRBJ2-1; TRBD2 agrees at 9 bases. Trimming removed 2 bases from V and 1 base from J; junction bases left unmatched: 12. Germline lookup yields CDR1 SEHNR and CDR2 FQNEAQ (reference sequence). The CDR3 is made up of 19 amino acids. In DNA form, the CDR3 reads TGTGCCAGCAGCTTAATCCGGACTGGCGGGGGGGCTTCCTACAATGAGCAGTTCTTC. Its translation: CASSLIRTGGGASYNEQFF.

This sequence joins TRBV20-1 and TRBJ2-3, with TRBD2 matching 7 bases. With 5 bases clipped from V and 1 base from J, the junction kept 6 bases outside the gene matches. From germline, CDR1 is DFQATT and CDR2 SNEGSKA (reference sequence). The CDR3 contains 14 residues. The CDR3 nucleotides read TGCAGTGCTCATCGGGCGGGGGGCACAGATACGCAGTATTTT. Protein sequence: CSAHRAGGTDTQYF.

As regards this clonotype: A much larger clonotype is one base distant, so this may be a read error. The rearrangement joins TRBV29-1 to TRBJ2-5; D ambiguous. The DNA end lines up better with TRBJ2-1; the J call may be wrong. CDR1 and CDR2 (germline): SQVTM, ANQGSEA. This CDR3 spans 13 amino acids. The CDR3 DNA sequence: TGCAGCGTTGAAGACACAAACCAAGAGACCCAGTTCTTC. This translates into CSVEDTNQETQFF.

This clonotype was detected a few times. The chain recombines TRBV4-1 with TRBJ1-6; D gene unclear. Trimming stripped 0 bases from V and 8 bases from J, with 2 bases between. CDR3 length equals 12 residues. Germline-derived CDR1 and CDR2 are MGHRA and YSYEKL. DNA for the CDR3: TGCGCCAGCAGCCAAGAATATTCACCCCTCCACTTT. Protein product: CASSQEYSPLHF.

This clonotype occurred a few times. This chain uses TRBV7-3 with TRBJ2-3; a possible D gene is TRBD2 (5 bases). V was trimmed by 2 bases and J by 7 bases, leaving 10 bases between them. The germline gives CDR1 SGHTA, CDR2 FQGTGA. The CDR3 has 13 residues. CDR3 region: CASSLVSGNTQYF. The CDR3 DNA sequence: TGTGCCAGCAGCTTAGTATCGGGGAATACGCAGTATTTT.

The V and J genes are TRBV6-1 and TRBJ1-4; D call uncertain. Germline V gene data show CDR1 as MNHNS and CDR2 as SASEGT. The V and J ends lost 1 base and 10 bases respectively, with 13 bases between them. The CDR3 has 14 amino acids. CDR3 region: CASSEGWGAAKLFF. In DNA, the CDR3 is TGTGCCAGCAGTGAAGGGTGGGGAGCTGCAAAACTGTTTTTT.

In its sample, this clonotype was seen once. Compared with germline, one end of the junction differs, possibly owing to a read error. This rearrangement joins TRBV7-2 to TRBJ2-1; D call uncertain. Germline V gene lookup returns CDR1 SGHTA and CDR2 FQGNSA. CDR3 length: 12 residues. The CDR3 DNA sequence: TGTGCCAGCAGCTGGGCCTACAATGAGCTGTTCTTC. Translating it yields CASSWAYNELFF.

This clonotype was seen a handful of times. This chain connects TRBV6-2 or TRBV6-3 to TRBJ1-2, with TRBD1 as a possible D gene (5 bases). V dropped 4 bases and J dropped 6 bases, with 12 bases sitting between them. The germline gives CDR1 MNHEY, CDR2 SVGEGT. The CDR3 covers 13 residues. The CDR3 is CASSSQGFDGYTF. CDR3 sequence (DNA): TGTGCCAGCAGTTCCCAGGGATTTGATGGCTACACCTTC.

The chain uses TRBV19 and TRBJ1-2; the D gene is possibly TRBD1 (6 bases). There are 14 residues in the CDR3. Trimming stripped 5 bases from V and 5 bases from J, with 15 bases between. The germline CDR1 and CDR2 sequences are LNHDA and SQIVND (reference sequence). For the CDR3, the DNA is TGTGCCAGTAGTGGGACACCTGCTTTTTATGGCTACACCTTC. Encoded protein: CASSGTPAFYGYTF.

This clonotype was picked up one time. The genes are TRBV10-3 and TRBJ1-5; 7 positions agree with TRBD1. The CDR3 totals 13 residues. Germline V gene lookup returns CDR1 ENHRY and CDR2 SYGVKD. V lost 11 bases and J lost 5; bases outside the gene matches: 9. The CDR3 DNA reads TGTGCCTCAGTTGACAGGGAGGATCAGCCCCAGCATTTT. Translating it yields CASVDREDQPQHF.

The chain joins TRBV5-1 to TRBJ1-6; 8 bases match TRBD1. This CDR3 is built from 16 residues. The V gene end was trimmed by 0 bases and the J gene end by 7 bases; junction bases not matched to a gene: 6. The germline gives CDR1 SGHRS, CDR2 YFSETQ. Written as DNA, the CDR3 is TGCGCCAGCAGCTTGGCGCAGGGGGCGACGAATTCACCCCTCCACTTT. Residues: CASSLAQGATNSPLHF.

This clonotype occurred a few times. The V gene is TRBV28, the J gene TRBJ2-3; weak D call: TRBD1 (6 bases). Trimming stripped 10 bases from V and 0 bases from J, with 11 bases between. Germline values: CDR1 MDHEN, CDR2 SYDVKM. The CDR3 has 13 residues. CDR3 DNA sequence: TGTGCCACTCTGGACAGCAGCACAGATACGCAGTATTTT. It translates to CATLDSSTDTQYF.

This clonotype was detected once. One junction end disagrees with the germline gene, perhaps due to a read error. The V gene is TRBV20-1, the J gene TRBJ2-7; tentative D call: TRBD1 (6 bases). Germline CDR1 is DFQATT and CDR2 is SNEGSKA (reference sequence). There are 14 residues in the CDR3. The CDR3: CSASPQGAAYEQDF. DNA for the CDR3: TGCAGTGCTAGTCCACAGGGAGCGGCCTACGAGCAGGACTTC.

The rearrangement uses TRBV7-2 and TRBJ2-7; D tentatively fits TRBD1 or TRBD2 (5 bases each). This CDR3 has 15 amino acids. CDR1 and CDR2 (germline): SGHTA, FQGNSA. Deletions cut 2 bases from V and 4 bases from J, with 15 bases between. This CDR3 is CASSLRDGLLYEQYF. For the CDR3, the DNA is TGTGCCAGCAGCTTAAGGGACGGACTCCTGTACGAGCAGTACTTC.

Here the CDR3 reads CASSYRRSPNEQFF. Written as DNA, the CDR3 is TGTGCCAGCAGTTACCGGAGGTCACCCAATGAGCAGTTCTTC. The chain employs TRBV6-2 or TRBV6-3 and TRBJ2-1; D is perhaps TRBD2 (5 bases). CDR3 length: 14 residues. CDR1 is MNHEY and CDR2 is SVGEGT in the germline V gene. The V end lost 2 bases, the J end lost 6 bases, and 11 bases lay between the germline ends.

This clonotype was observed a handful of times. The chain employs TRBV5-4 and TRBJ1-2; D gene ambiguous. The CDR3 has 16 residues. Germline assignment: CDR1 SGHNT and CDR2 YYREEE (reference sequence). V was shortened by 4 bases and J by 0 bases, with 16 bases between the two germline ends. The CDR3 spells CASSPEPEVTNYGYTF. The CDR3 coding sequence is TGTGCCAGCAGCCCGGAGCCCGAGGTCACTAACTATGGCTACACCTTC.

CDR3 protein: CASSPPQLLRDTQYF. Here the CDR3 DNA reads TGTGCCAGCAGCCCCCCACAGCTCCTGCGGGATACGCAGTATTTT. The rearrangement links TRBV7-2 to TRBJ2-3; D gene ambiguous. Germline CDR1 SGHTA, CDR2 FQGNSA. Trimming took off 5 bases at V and 6 bases at J, with 18 bases between the two ends. CDR3 length: 15 amino acids.

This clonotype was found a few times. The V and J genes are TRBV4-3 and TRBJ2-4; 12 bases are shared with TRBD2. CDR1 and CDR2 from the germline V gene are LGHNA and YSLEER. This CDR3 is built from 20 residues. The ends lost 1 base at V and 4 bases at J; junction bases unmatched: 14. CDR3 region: CASSQVSLPSGGGLKNIQYF. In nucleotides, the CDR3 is TGCGCCAGCAGCCAAGTTTCTCTTCCTAGCGGGGGGGGGTTGAAAAACATTCAGTACTTC.